The 28 T cell receptor beta chains in this list originate from one sample, sequenced in a study of T cell repertoires in cytomegalovirus infection. TCRdb re-analysed the reads in MiXCR, keeping a single row per CDR3 protein. The sample lists fewer than 550,000 distinct CDR3 sequences, about a third occurring once. The sequenced material came from PBMCs. The source of these receptors is a human donor in good health (CMV status not recorded). Some clones in this sample may be carry-over from other donors' samples.

This clonotype was observed a few times. The J gene is TRBJ1-5, the V gene TRBV19; D gene uncertain. V lost 7 bases and J lost 1, with 8 bases in between. The CDR3 has 13 amino acids. CDR1 and CDR2 (germline): LNHDA, SQIVND (reference sequence). CDR3 sequence reads: CASTANSNQPQHF. The CDR3 DNA is TGTGCCAGTACCGCCAACAGCAATCAGCCCCAGCATTTT. Full variable domain (missing parts from reference TRBV19 and TRBJ1-5): DGGITQSPKYLFRKEGQNVTLSCEQNLNHDAMYWYRQDPGQGLRLIYYSQIVNDFQKGDIAEGYSVSREKKESFPLTVTSAQKNPTAFYLCASTANSNQPQHFGDGTRLSIL.

This sequence joins TRBV19 and TRBJ1-1, with a weak D call TRBD1 (5 bases). Looked up from germline, CDR1 is LNHDA and CDR2 is SQIVND (reference sequence). The CDR3 length is 14 residues. The ends were cut back, 4 bases at V and 1 base at J, with 10 bases in the middle. The CDR3 DNA is TGTGCCAGTAGTACGGGGGTCCCGAACACTGAAGCTTTCTTT. It encodes CASSTGVPNTEAFF.

This chain connects TRBV19 to TRBJ2-6; 10 nucleotides line up with TRBD1. Germline CDR1 LNHDA, CDR2 SQIVND (reference sequence). The CDR3 loop spans 17 amino acids. Trimming took 4 bases from V and 0 from J; bases not matched to a gene: 3. CDR3 DNA: TGTGCCAGTAGTACGGGACAGGGGATCTCTGGGGCCAACGTCCTGACTTTC. It codes for CASSTGQGISGANVLTF.

The chain joins TRBV6-6 to TRBJ2-7; 13 bases are a match to TRBD2. From germline, CDR1 is MNHNY and CDR2 SVGAGI (reference sequence). The trim removed 7 bases at V and 5 bases at J, leaving 5 bases unmatched. The CDR3 extends over 14 amino acids. This chain's CDR3 is CASKRTSGGHEQYF. The CDR3 DNA reads as TGTGCCAGCAAAAGGACTAGCGGGGGTCACGAGCAGTACTTC.

The chain uses TRBV11-2 and TRBJ2-1; 8 bases map to TRBD1. V trimming: 5 bases; J trimming: 4 bases; junction bases outside the gene matches: 7. Germline V gene sequence: CDR1 SGHAT, CDR2 FQNNGV. This CDR3 has 15 amino acids. CDR3 sequence: CASSLQGAFYNEQFF. CDR3 DNA sequence: TGTGCCAGCAGCCTCCAGGGGGCCTTTTACAATGAGCAGTTCTTC.

The chain joins TRBV24-1 to TRBJ2-2; 7 positions match TRBD2. In germline, CDR1 is KGHDR, CDR2 SFDVKD. V trimming: 4 bases; J trimming: 1 base; junction bases outside the gene matches: 8. This CDR3 spans 17 amino acids. DNA of the CDR3: TGTGCCACCAGTGACCCCATAGCGGGTCAGAACACCGGGGAGCTGTTTTTT. Translation gives CATSDPIAGQNTGELFF.

This chain joins TRBV4-2 and TRBJ1-2; 12 bases agree with TRBD1. Per the germline V gene, CDR1 is LGHNA and CDR2 is YNFKEQ. J was trimmed by 3 bases and V by 3 bases; bases with no gene match: 14. The CDR3 runs to 19 residues. In nucleotides, the CDR3 is TGTGCCAGCAGCCATTCCGTCCCGGGACAGGGGGCTCAGGACTATGGCTACACCTTC. This gives the protein CASSHSVPGQGAQDYGYTF.

This clonotype was found a few times. The chain links TRBV7-6 to TRBJ1-4; D is unresolved. The CDR3 totals 16 residues. Germline values: CDR1 SGHVS, CDR2 FNYEAQ. V dropped 0 bases and J dropped 0 bases, with 8 bases sitting between them. CDR3 amino acids: CASSLASSATNEKLFF. CDR3 DNA: TGTGCCAGCAGCTTAGCGTCGAGTGCAACTAATGAAAAACTGTTTTTT.

This clonotype was counted at least ten times. This sequence joins TRBV7-8 and TRBJ2-5, with 10 bases lining up with TRBD1. Trimming removed 4 bases from V and 4 bases from J; junction bases left unmatched: 12. The CDR3 is 17 amino acids. Germline loops: CDR1 SGHVS, CDR2 FQNEAQ. The CDR3 nucleotides read TGTGCCAGCAGCTCGACAGGGGGCGCGTCCAATAGAGAGACCCAGTACTTC. It yields the protein CASSSTGGASNRETQYF.

This rearrangement joins TRBV7-2 to TRBJ1-1, with D hard to call. The CDR3 loop spans 12 amino acids. Germline V CDR1 and CDR2: SGHTA, FQGNSA. The germline V and J ends were trimmed by 5 bases and 3 bases, with 7 bases remaining between them. The CDR3 loop is CASSRWDTEAFF. Here the CDR3 DNA reads TGTGCCAGCAGCCGGTGGGACACTGAAGCTTTCTTT. The complete variable domain, with remaining parts taken from reference TRBV7-2 and TRBJ1-1, reads GAGVSQSPSNKVTEKGKDVELRCDPISGHTALYWYRQSLGQGLEFLIYFQGNSAPDKSGLPSDRFSAERTGGSVSTLTIQRTQQEDSAVYLCASSRWDTEAFFGQGTRLTVV.

The chain recombines TRBV2 with TRBJ2-7; TRBD2 is a possible D gene (5 bases). V lost 6 bases, J lost 1 base, and 7 bases lay in between. Germline CDR1 reads SNHLY; CDR2 reads FYNNEI. This CDR3 is 12 amino acids long. The CDR3 here is CASREDSYEQYF. CDR3 sequence (DNA): TGTGCCAGCAGGGAGGATTCCTACGAGCAGTACTTC.

J is TRBJ1-1 and V is TRBV6-6, with D unresolved. This CDR3 is built from 13 residues. V was clipped by 7 bases and J by 6 bases, with 15 bases between them. Germline CDR1 MNHNY, CDR2 SVGAGI (reference sequence). The CDR3 DNA is TGTGCCAGCAACGCCCCACTCAGGTCTGAAGCTTTCTTT. Translated: CASNAPLRSEAFF.

On this clonotype: The junction departs from germline at one end; a sequencing error may be responsible. This chain links TRBV6-8 with TRBJ1-1; D remains unclear. The CDR3 has 16 residues. Germline values: CDR1 MNHGY, CDR2 SAAAGT. The DNA for the CDR3 is TGTGCCAGCAGTTCTCTCTCTGGAACCAAGAACTCTGAAGCTTTCTTT. It translates to CASSSLSGTKNSEAFF.

This clonotype was seen a few times. The chain carries TRBV18 and TRBJ2-6; maybe TRBD1 (5 bases). Deletions cut 5 bases from V and 3 bases from J, with 14 bases between. CDR1 and CDR2 from the germline V gene are KGHSH and LQKENI. The CDR3 covers 16 residues. For the CDR3, the DNA is TGTGCCAGCTCATTCACAGGTTTTGGTGGGGCCAACGTCCTGACTTTC. It encodes CASSFTGFGGANVLTF.

This clonotype was picked up many times. J is TRBJ1-1 and V is TRBV7-2; maybe TRBD1 (6 bases). This CDR3 is built from 15 residues. The V gene's germline CDR1 is SGHTA and CDR2 FQGNSA. Between the trimmed V and J ends, which lost 3 bases and 0 bases, there was a span of 11 bases. CDR3 sequence: CASSFGQLLNTEAFF. CDR3 sequence (DNA): TGTGCCAGCAGCTTCGGACAGCTCTTGAACACTGAAGCTTTCTTT.

This clonotype was found a few times. This chain uses TRBV29-1 with TRBJ2-3, with D unclear. This CDR3 contains 17 residues. Germline CDR1 is SQVTM and CDR2 is ANQGSEA. V gave up 5 bases and J gave up 5 bases, with 26 bases separating them. The CDR3 DNA follows: TGCAGCGTTCAAGGGTTCCCCGATGTTGTGGCGCAAGATACGCAGTATTTT. This sequence encodes CSVQGFPDVVAQDTQYF.

This clonotype was counted a few times. The chain links TRBV6-5 to TRBJ2-7, with 7 bases fitting TRBD1. The CDR3 extends over 14 amino acids. V lost 10 bases and J lost 1; bases outside the gene matches: 10. The germline V gene has CDR1 MNHEY and CDR2 SVGAGI. CDR3 DNA: TGTGCCACGCGAAGGGGGCAGGGGTCCTACGAGCAGTACTTC. Translated, it gives CATRRGQGSYEQYF.

This sequence joins TRBV11-2 and TRBJ2-7; D not resolved. There are 14 residues in the CDR3. Trimming stripped 1 base from V and 4 bases from J, with 11 bases between. Germline loops: CDR1 SGHAT, CDR2 FQNNGV. The CDR3 nucleotides read TGTGCCAGCAGCTTAGCTACCCGAATTTACGAGCAGTACTTC. Translation: CASSLATRIYEQYF.

The rearrangement uses TRBV5-4 and TRBJ1-1, with no clear D. V lost 0 bases to trimming and J lost 6 bases, with 15 bases between them. Germline CDR1 is SGHNT and CDR2 is YYREEE (reference sequence). The CDR3 consists of 15 residues. The CDR3 spells CASSLEPVVRSEAFF. The CDR3 bases are TGTGCCAGCAGCTTGGAACCGGTTGTACGCTCTGAAGCTTTCTTT.

CDR3 residues: CAISDPTGNAFNEQFF. The CDR3 nucleotides are TGTGCCATCAGTGATCCGACAGGTAACGCTTTCAATGAGCAGTTCTTC. The chain recombines TRBV10-3 with TRBJ2-1; D is perhaps TRBD1 (6 bases). The V end was cut by 3 bases, the J end by 6 bases, with 18 bases between. CDR3 length: 16 residues. Germline CDR1 is ENHRY and CDR2 is SYGVKD.

This clonotype has just a few counts. The rearrangement uses TRBV6-2 or TRBV6-3 and TRBJ2-7; perhaps TRBD2 as D (5 bases). This CDR3 is 18 amino acids long. Germline V lookup: CDR1 MNHEY, CDR2 SVGEGT. V lost 6 bases and J lost 0, with 24 bases in between. The chain's CDR3 is CASRPSVRKTGSSYEQYF. CDR3 coding DNA: TGTGCCAGCAGACCGTCCGTTCGAAAGACTGGGAGCTCCTACGAGCAGTACTTC.

This chain uses TRBV29-1 with TRBJ2-2; D perhaps matches TRBD1 (6 bases). CDR1 SQVTM and CDR2 ANQGSEA come from the germline V gene. This CDR3 spans 13 amino acids. Trimming removed 6 bases from V and 6 bases from J, with 14 bases in between. The CDR3 coding sequence is TGCAGCGTCGCGATAGGGGGAGCCGGGGAGCTGTTTTTT. Translation: CSVAIGGAGELFF.

The CDR3: CASSPWDPPVEQYF. CDR3 DNA: TGTGCCAGCAGCCCCTGGGATCCTCCGGTCGAGCAGTACTTC. This sequence joins TRBV7-9 and TRBJ2-7; D remains unclear. Germline values: CDR1 SEHNR, CDR2 FQNEAQ (reference sequence). CDR3 size: 14 residues. V was cut by 5 bases and J by 6 bases, with 17 bases left in between.

V is TRBV7-8 and J is TRBJ2-1; 10 nucleotides align to TRBD2. The V and J ends lost 8 bases and 5 bases, in that order; junction bases with no gene match: 9. Germline assignment: CDR1 SGHVS and CDR2 FQNEAQ. CDR3 length: 15 residues. CDR3 sequence reads: CASGKRGGTDNEQFF. The CDR3 DNA follows: TGTGCCAGCGGGAAGCGGGGGGGAACTGACAATGAGCAGTTCTTC.

As regards this clonotype: A read error may explain this, as a much larger clone is one base away. V usage is TRBV2 and J usage is TRBJ1-4, with TRBD1 as a possible D gene (5 bases). CDR1 SNHLY and CDR2 FYNNEI come from the germline V gene. CDR3 size: 15 residues. The CDR3 region is CASSDQGATNENLFF. The CDR3 coding sequence is TGTGCCAGCAGTGACCAGGGTGCAACTAATGAAAACCTGTTTTTT.

This clonotype was seen a handful of times. This chain connects TRBV6-1 to TRBJ1-6; D unclear. The length of the CDR3 is 13 residues. The germline V gene encodes CDR1 MNHNS and CDR2 SASEGT. The V end was cut by 5 bases, the J end by 10 bases, with 12 bases between. CDR3 bases: TGTGCCAGCAGTAAAGGCCAATCGTCACCCCTCCACTTT. It encodes CASSKGQSSPLHF.

The chain recombines TRBV20-1 with TRBJ2-5, with D unclear. Trimming left V 5 bases short and J 5 bases short, with 21 bases between. Germline V lookup: CDR1 DFQATT, CDR2 SNEGSKA (reference sequence). The CDR3 runs 15 residues. CDR3 coding DNA: TGCAGTGCTGGGGTGATAGGCAGGAGTCGGGAGACCCAGTACTTC. Protein product: CSAGVIGRSRETQYF.

Only a few counts were recorded for this clonotype. This sequence joins TRBV19 and TRBJ1-1; D is uncertain. CDR3 size: 13 residues. Trimming removed 3 bases at V and 4 bases at J, with 9 bases between. Germline V gives CDR1 LNHDA, CDR2 SQIVND (reference sequence). The CDR3, as DNA: TGTGCCAGTAGTATCTCTGGGATCACTGAAGCTTTCTTT. This encodes CASSISGITEAFF.